The T cell receptor beta chain described here comes from a study of blood T cell repertoires in COVID-19 (TCRdb year 2020). Background for the entire study: Samples covering the acute and convalescent phases of COVID-19 were provided by collaborators in the United States, Italy and Spain. Samples were obtained from the ongoing ImmuneRACE study (first 160 participants) and from over 1,000 subjects provided by 6 global collaborators. The prospective study material was composed of cDNA or gDNA derived from T cells, B-cell-depleted T cells, or PBMCs. The repertoires were made available in a free public database intended to serve as a resource for research on the immune response to SARS-CoV-2. A de-identified subject ID, COVID-19 status, age in years and sex were almost always included in the sample metadata. The dataset comprised deeply sampled blood TCRbeta repertoires from subjects exposed to, actively infected with, or recovered from COVID-19. Where available, HLA class I and class II types were obtained from metadata supplied by the sample provider rather than from assay-based typing. Beyond this particular receptor, the publication reports: Clinical and demographic metadata were provided uncurated, with the amount varying by source and participant.

The CDR3 spans 16 residues, from the cysteine through the phenylalanine. The kept DNA is CDR3 alone, 48 bases in frame from the first base. The germline V end is reduced by 2 bases and the J end by 3 bases; junction bases left unmatched: 7. CDR1 and CDR2 are read off the germline V gene (reference sequence) as LNHDA and SQIVND. Enrolling through a virtual design, the prospective study's participants ranged in age from roughly 18 to 89 years and lived across some 22 United States geographic areas. To assign participants to cohorts, the prospective study relied on clinical history that participants themselves reported in a screening survey and a study questionnaire. Each participant in the prospective study had whole blood, serum and a nasopharyngeal or oropharyngeal swab collected by mobile phlebotomists. Over a roughly 2-month period, participants in the prospective study had the option of providing additional blood draws and questionnaires. Prospective study blood samples were shipped either frozen or at room temperature before DNA extraction.

TCRbeta CDR3 regions were amplified from genomic DNA by means of the immunoSEQ Assay, a bias-controlled multiplex PCR. The source study handled its data this way. Nucleated cell counts per sample were estimated from amplification of reference gene primers within the assay. To quantify the absolute abundance of each unique TCRbeta CDR3 rearrangement, sequence reads were collapsed and filtered. Productive Simpson clonality was computed per sample as the square root of Simpson's diversity index over productive rearrangements. TCRdb provides this immuneACCESS table in a form limited to in-frame rearrangements. Some clones are lacking; in checked studies, under half of them reflect an unresolved V gene, and why the rest are absent is not known. D and trimming come from the DNA, and the V and J calls and clone size come from that table. The sample profile shows under 250,000 clones; roughly 85% of them were found once. Clones ranked in the top ten supply approximately 9.6% of the sample.

Remarks on this clone: The clone's antigen remains unknown. No base qualities exist here, and no much larger clone lies one base off it.

Sequenced: PBMCs or T cells enriched from blood (not recorded which). The chain employs TRBV19 and TRBJ2-5; TRBD2 fits 9 bases in the junction. The sequence derives from a woman between 50 and 59 years old with acute COVID-19. The encoded CDR3 is CASSIPAGGRKETQYF. The sequence in DNA is TGTGCCAGTAGTATACCAGCGGGGGGCCGGAAAGAGACCCAGTACTTC.